This TCR beta chain came from a study of HIV-infected patients and healthy controls. TCRdb itself ran the 5' RACE reads through MiXCR, one entry per CDR3 protein. The sample lists 55,000 to 70,000 distinct CDR3 sequences, less than 20% occurring once. This CDR3 contains 15 residues. Germline V gene sequence: CDR1 SGHVS, CDR2 FNYEAQ. The germline V and J ends were trimmed by 4 bases and 2 bases, with 14 bases remaining between them. The sequenced sample consisted of CD4+ T cells from blood. The J gene is TRBJ2-5, the V gene TRBV7-6; D tentatively reads TRBD1 or TRBD2 (5 bases each). The receptor was isolated from a human donor in good health. CDR3: CASSSIPGQQETQYF. As DNA, the CDR3 is TGTGCCAGCAGCTCAATTCCGGGGCAACAAGAGACCCAGTACTTC.